This paragraph reports one T cell receptor (beta chain). Its target is not known. This sample was included in a study of T cell responses to AZD1222 COVID-19 vaccine. General study findings and limits: Increased Spike-specific TCR breadth and depth were observed after two AZD1222 doses. Only six or seven AZD1222 recipients were seropositive at baseline.

Here immunoSEQ multiplex PCR was the method, and the copy in TCRdb shows in-frame clones only, minus some. The table lists some 79,000 clones, approximately 85% of them singletons. The CDR3 extends over 15 amino acids. V gave up 2 bases and J gave up 4 bases, with 14 bases separating them. Germline V lookup: CDR1 MNHNS, CDR2 SASEGT. The TCR sequence derives from an adult who received the AZD1222 COVID-19 vaccine. The V gene is TRBV6-1, the J gene TRBJ1-1; a weak D match, TRBD1 (5 bases). Sequences were derived from peripheral blood, sampled 28 days after the second AZD1222 dose. The CDR3 sequence: CASSELGPFGTEAFF. The CDR3 DNA follows: TGTGCCAGCAGTGAATTGGGGCCATTTGGCACTGAAGCTTTCTTT.